The source of this T cell receptor (beta chain) is a study of shared clonotypes between healthy human individuals. Study-level results: Clonotype sharing among donors likely depends on sequencing depth.

Germline-derived CDR1 and CDR2 are MDHEN and SYDVKM. CDR3 length: 15 residues. V was trimmed by 2 bases and J by 6 bases, leaving 13 bases between them. Donors were healthy HIV-negative adults without recently reported acute infections or vaccinations. This clone has only one observation. Its antigen is not known. Each sorted subset replicate got 200 ng genomic DNA, about 33,000 genomes. Assay: immunoSEQ multiplex PCR; the TCRdb copy retains only in-frame clones and omits some. The data contain roughly 2,500,000 clones, over 85% of them singletons. The chain carries TRBV28 and TRBJ2-2, with D possibly TRBD2 on 6 matching bases. This clonotype was sampled from a man younger than 35 in good health. Some clones in this sample may be carry-over from other donors' samples. Sequencing was done on a sample of naive CD4+ T cells from PBMCs. Stated subset: CD45RA+ positively selected. The DNA of the CDR3 is TGTGCCAGCAGTTTAGCAACTAGGGACTCCGGGGAGCTGTTTTTT. As protein: CASSLATRDSGELFF.